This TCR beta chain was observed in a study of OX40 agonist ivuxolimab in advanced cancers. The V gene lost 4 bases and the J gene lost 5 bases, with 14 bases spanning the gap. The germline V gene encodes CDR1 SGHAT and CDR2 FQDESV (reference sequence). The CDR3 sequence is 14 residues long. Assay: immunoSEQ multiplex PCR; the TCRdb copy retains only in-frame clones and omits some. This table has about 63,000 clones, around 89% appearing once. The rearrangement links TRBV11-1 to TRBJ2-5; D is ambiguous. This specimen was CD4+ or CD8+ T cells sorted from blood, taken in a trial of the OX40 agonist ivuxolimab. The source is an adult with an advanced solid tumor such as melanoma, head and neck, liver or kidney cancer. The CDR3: CASSSETNVETQYF. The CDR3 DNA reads TGTGCCAGCAGCTCGGAGACCAACGTTGAGACCCAGTACTTC.